These T cell receptor beta chains were read from a single sample in a study of blood T cell repertoires in COVID-19. Sequenced by immunoSEQ multiplex PCR; TCRdb stores in-frame clones only, minus some. Of over 200,000 clones listed, over 80% are singletons. Sample: PBMCs or T cells enriched from blood (not recorded which). The receptors stem from a man younger than 40 who had recovered from COVID-19. The CDR3 runs from the conserved cysteine through the conserved F or W. Each record gives: V gene, clone size, J gene, D gene, CDR3 protein, CDR3 DNA. The D gene is left open where the match is weak. For some rows the clone size is stated as once, few or many, or as a class when expanded; others skip it.

v_gene: TRBV5-4
abundance: -
j_gene: TRBJ2-1
d_gene: -
CDR3aa: CASSLGQVNEQFF
CDR3nt: TGTGCCAGCAGCTTGGGGCAGGTCAATGAGCAGTTCTTC

v_gene: TRBV20-1
abundance: -
j_gene: TRBJ1-4
d_gene: -
CDR3aa: CSASHSINRRPEKLFF
CDR3nt: TGCAGTGCTAGTCATTCTATTAACAGACGTCCCGAAAAACTGTTTTTT

v_gene: TRBV11-2
abundance: -
j_gene: TRBJ2-1
d_gene: -
CDR3aa: CASSPQQGRSYNEQFF
CDR3nt: TGTGCCAGCAGCCCCCAACAGGGCCGCTCCTACAATGAGCAGTTCTTC

v_gene: TRBV6-5
abundance: -
j_gene: TRBJ2-2
d_gene: TRBD1
CDR3aa: CASTRQGEAGELFF
CDR3nt: TGTGCCAGCACCCGACAGGGTGAGGCCGGGGAGCTGTTTTTT

v_gene: TRBV7-2
abundance: -
j_gene: TRBJ1-1
d_gene: -
CDR3aa: CASSYLTVANTEAFF
CDR3nt: TGTGCCAGCAGCTACCTGACAGTTGCGAACACTGAAGCTTTCTTT

v_gene: TRBV3-1/TRBV3-2
abundance: -
j_gene: TRBJ1-4
d_gene: TRBD1
CDR3aa: CASSKGQGVSTNEKLFF
CDR3nt: TGTGCCAGCAGCAAAGGACAGGGGGTGTCGACTAATGAAAAACTGTTTTTT

v_gene: TRBV3-1/TRBV3-2
abundance: -
j_gene: TRBJ2-3
d_gene: TRBD2
CDR3aa: CASSLTSGAWVDTQYF
CDR3nt: TGTGCCAGCAGCCTGACTAGCGGGGCTTGGGTAGATACGCAGTATTTT

v_gene: TRBV10-3
abundance: -
j_gene: TRBJ2-2
d_gene: TRBD2
CDR3aa: CAISEVQTSGASTGELFF
CDR3nt: TGTGCCATCAGTGAGGTTCAGACTAGCGGGGCAAGTACCGGGGAGCTGTTTTTT

v_gene: TRBV4-3
abundance: -
j_gene: TRBJ2-1
d_gene: -
CDR3aa: CASSQVVFGNEQFF
CDR3nt: TGCGCCAGCAGCCAAGTTGTATTCGGGAATGAGCAGTTCTTC

v_gene: TRBV13
abundance: -
j_gene: TRBJ2-1
d_gene: TRBD2
CDR3aa: CASSFSGRAYNEQFF
CDR3nt: TGTGCCAGCAGCTTTAGCGGGAGGGCCTACAATGAGCAGTTCTTC

v_gene: TRBV5-8
abundance: -
j_gene: TRBJ1-4
d_gene: TRBD1
CDR3aa: CASSHDREGEKLFF
CDR3nt: TGTGCCAGCAGCCACGACAGGGAAGGTGAAAAACTGTTTTTT

v_gene: TRBV30
abundance: -
j_gene: TRBJ2-3
d_gene: -
CDR3aa: CAWSLAADTQYF
CDR3nt: TGTGCCTGGAGTCTAGCTGCAGATACGCAGTATTTT

v_gene: TRBV13
abundance: once
j_gene: TRBJ1-4
d_gene: -
CDR3aa: CASSFQGREKLFF
CDR3nt: TGTGCCAGCAGCTTTCAGGGTCGGGAAAAACTGTTTTTT

v_gene: TRBV7-2
abundance: -
j_gene: TRBJ2-3
d_gene: TRBD2
CDR3aa: CASSLTSGTDTQYF
CDR3nt: TGTGCCAGCAGCTTGACTAGCGGGACCGATACGCAGTATTTT

v_gene: TRBV5-1
abundance: -
j_gene: TRBJ2-2
d_gene: -
CDR3aa: CASSVIQGADNTGELFF
CDR3nt: TGCGCCAGCAGCGTAATACAGGGAGCCGATAACACCGGGGAGCTGTTTTTT

v_gene: TRBV7-7
abundance: -
j_gene: TRBJ2-2
d_gene: TRBD2
CDR3aa: CASSLGLAGVPGELFF
CDR3nt: TGTGCTAGCAGCTTAGGACTAGCGGGAGTTCCCGGGGAGCTGTTTTTT

v_gene: TRBV4-3
abundance: -
j_gene: TRBJ1-1
d_gene: TRBD1
CDR3aa: CASSLTKSGQGASWGTEAFF
CDR3nt: TGCGCCAGCAGCCTTACCAAGAGCGGACAGGGGGCATCTTGGGGCACTGAAGCTTTCTTT

v_gene: TRBV19
abundance: -
j_gene: TRBJ2-7
d_gene: -
CDR3aa: CASSIGGASYEQYF
CDR3nt: TGTGCCAGTAGTATCGGGGGAGCCTCCTACGAGCAGTACTTC

v_gene: TRBV4-3
abundance: once
j_gene: TRBJ2-1
d_gene: TRBD2
CDR3aa: CASSQGLAAGEVYNEQFF
CDR3nt: TGCGCCAGCAGCCAAGGTCTCGCGGCGGGAGAAGTATACAATGAGCAGTTCTTC

v_gene: TRBV6-5
abundance: -
j_gene: TRBJ1-2
d_gene: -
CDR3aa: CASSLTGWNGYTF
CDR3nt: TGTGCCAGCAGTCTTACAGGGTGGAATGGCTACACCTTC

v_gene: TRBV24-1
abundance: -
j_gene: TRBJ2-2
d_gene: -
CDR3aa: CATSDLSQGWAGELFF
CDR3nt: TGTGCCACCAGTGATTTGTCGCAGGGGTGGGCCGGGGAGCTGTTTTTT

v_gene: TRBV6-5
abundance: -
j_gene: TRBJ1-2
d_gene: TRBD1
CDR3aa: CASRTGTGGRYTF
CDR3nt: TGTGCCAGCAGAACCGGGACAGGGGGACGCTACACCTTC

v_gene: TRBV7-9
abundance: -
j_gene: TRBJ2-1
d_gene: TRBD2
CDR3aa: CASSVTSGPSYNEQFF
CDR3nt: TGTGCCAGCAGCGTGACTAGCGGGCCCTCCTACAATGAGCAGTTCTTC

v_gene: TRBV7-6
abundance: few
j_gene: TRBJ1-5
d_gene: TRBD1
CDR3aa: CASSLETRDRGFSNQPQHF
CDR3nt: TGTGCCAGCAGCTTAGAAACCCGGGACAGGGGCTTTAGCAATCAGCCCCAGCATTTT

v_gene: TRBV2
abundance: -
j_gene: TRBJ1-1
d_gene: -
CDR3aa: CASSERQGWTEAFF
CDR3nt: TGTGCCAGCAGTGAACGTCAGGGCTGGACTGAAGCTTTCTTT

v_gene: TRBV12-5
abundance: -
j_gene: TRBJ1-1
d_gene: -
CDR3aa: CASGLGTEGSEAFF
CDR3nt: TGTGCTAGTGGTTTGGGGACAGAGGGGTCGGAAGCTTTCTTT

v_gene: TRBV7-2
abundance: -
j_gene: TRBJ2-2
d_gene: TRBD2
CDR3aa: CASSGGVRTGELFF
CDR3nt: TGTGCCAGCAGCGGGGGGGTCCGCACCGGGGAGCTGTTTTTT

v_gene: TRBV27
abundance: -
j_gene: TRBJ1-2
d_gene: -
CDR3aa: CASSLYPGNYGYTF
CDR3nt: TGTGCCAGCAGTTTATACCCGGGAAACTATGGCTACACCTTC

v_gene: TRBV7-2
abundance: -
j_gene: TRBJ1-5
d_gene: TRBD1
CDR3aa: CASSETGLHQPQHF
CDR3nt: TGTGCCAGCAGCGAGACAGGGCTTCACCAGCCCCAGCATTTT

v_gene: TRBV7-2
abundance: -
j_gene: TRBJ2-1
d_gene: -
CDR3aa: CASSLLGGPYNEQFF
CDR3nt: TGTGCCAGCAGCTTATTGGGGGGGCCCTACAATGAGCAGTTCTTC

v_gene: TRBV4-1
abundance: -
j_gene: TRBJ2-3
d_gene: TRBD2
CDR3aa: CASHLTPGGLLNTDTQYF
CDR3nt: TGCGCCAGCCACCTTACTCCGGGAGGGCTCCTTAACACAGATACGCAGTATTTT

v_gene: TRBV27
abundance: -
j_gene: TRBJ1-6
d_gene: -
CDR3aa: CASRIRRDSPLHF
CDR3nt: TGTGCCAGCAGAATCCGGAGAGATTCACCCCTCCACTTT

v_gene: TRBV2
abundance: -
j_gene: TRBJ2-7
d_gene: -
CDR3aa: CASISRGLKSYEQYF
CDR3nt: TGTGCCAGCATCTCCCGAGGACTGAAATCCTACGAGCAGTACTTC

v_gene: TRBV6-5
abundance: -
j_gene: TRBJ2-7
d_gene: TRBD1
CDR3aa: CASRRTGTATKEQYF
CDR3nt: TGTGCCAGCAGAAGGACAGGTACTGCCACAAAAGAGCAGTACTTC

v_gene: TRBV11-3
abundance: -
j_gene: TRBJ2-1
d_gene: -
CDR3aa: CASSPWGAHGGEQFF
CDR3nt: TGTGCCAGCAGCCCCTGGGGAGCCCATGGAGGTGAGCAGTTCTTC

v_gene: TRBV7-9
abundance: -
j_gene: TRBJ2-7
d_gene: -
CDR3aa: CASSNPQTQREQYF
CDR3nt: TGTGCCAGCAGCAACCCCCAGACTCAACGGGAGCAGTACTTC

v_gene: TRBV6-1
abundance: -
j_gene: TRBJ2-7
d_gene: TRBD2
CDR3aa: CASSDASGNYEQYF
CDR3nt: TGTGCCAGCAGTGATGCTAGCGGCAACTACGAGCAGTACTTC

v_gene: TRBV13
abundance: -
j_gene: TRBJ1-1
d_gene: -
CDR3aa: CASSPGGFF
CDR3nt: TGTGCCAGCAGCCCTGGCGGTTTCTTT